These 28 T cell receptor beta chains originate from one sample sequenced in a study of identical twins. TCRdb re-called the 5' RACE reads through MiXCR, storing one row per CDR3 protein. In the table there are hundreds of thousands of distinct CDR3 sequences, 7.5% of which are singletons. Separately, the same data were catalogued under a study of yellow fever vaccine responses in identical twins.

The sample consisted of CD8+ T cells sorted from blood. These receptors were obtained from a young woman in good health.

This clonotype has just a few counts. This sequence joins TRBV7-2 and TRBJ2-7; 7 bases line up with TRBD2. CDR3 length: 14 residues. Germline CDR1 is SGHTA and CDR2 is FQGNSA. The trim removed 2 bases at V and 7 bases at J, leaving 8 bases unmatched. CDR3 in amino acids: CASSLYAGDFEQYF. CDR3 nucleotides: TGTGCCAGCAGCTTATATGCGGGAGACTTTGAGCAGTACTTC.

In its sample, this clonotype was seen a few times. V gene TRBV28 combines with J gene TRBJ1-4; no reliable D call. Germline V gene data show CDR1 as MDHEN and CDR2 as SYDVKM. The CDR3 runs to 15 residues. V lost 6 bases, J lost 0 bases, and 11 bases lay in between. The CDR3 spells CASRISGATNEKLFF. For the CDR3, the DNA is TGTGCCAGCAGAATTTCGGGAGCAACTAATGAAAAACTGTTTTTT.

This clonotype was observed many times. The J gene is TRBJ1-1, the V gene TRBV7-9; D is unresolved. The ends were cut back, 0 bases at V and 8 bases at J, with 13 bases in the middle. CDR3 length: 14 residues. The germline CDR1 and CDR2 sequences are SEHNR and FQNEAQ (reference sequence). CDR3 coding DNA: TGTGCCAGCAGCTTAGCCTCGGCCTACGAAGAAGCTTTCTTT. Its protein product is CASSLASAYEEAFF.

This clonotype came up a few times. V is TRBV7-6 and J is TRBJ2-1; 7 positions agree with TRBD2. Germline V gene sequence: CDR1 SGHVS, CDR2 FNYEAQ. Germline trimming cut 1 base from V and 6 bases from J; bases unmatched to any gene: 6. The CDR3 loop spans 15 amino acids. The CDR3 region is CASSLGLADPNEQFF. The CDR3 coding sequence is TGTGCCAGCAGCTTAGGGCTAGCGGACCCCAATGAGCAGTTCTTC.

This clonotype was seen a few times. This sequence joins TRBV28 and TRBJ2-7; 11 bases map to TRBD1. Germline V gives CDR1 MDHEN, CDR2 SYDVKM. CDR3 length: 12 amino acids. V lost 9 bases and J lost 6; bases outside the gene matches: 4. CDR3 DNA: TGTGCCAGTTCGGGACAGGGGGGCGAGCAGTACGTC. Its protein product is CASSGQGGEQYV.

Only a few counts were recorded for this clonotype. The V gene is TRBV20-1, the J gene TRBJ1-1; 8 positions agree with TRBD1. V was pared by 5 bases and J by 3 bases, with 14 bases of the junction left unmatched. The CDR3 covers 16 residues. Germline V lookup: CDR1 DFQATT, CDR2 SNEGSKA (reference sequence). The CDR3 DNA follows: TGCAGTGCTTCAGGACAGGGTGAGGGGGAATACACTGAAGCTTTCTTT. Protein: CSASGQGEGEYTEAFF.

This clonotype has a count of ten or more. V gene TRBV29-1 combines with J gene TRBJ2-1; either TRBD1 or TRBD2 may fit D (6 bases each). The CDR3 contains 13 residues. Deletions cut 4 bases from V and 5 bases from J, with 12 bases between. Per germline, CDR1 SQVTM and CDR2 ANQGSEA. The CDR3 DNA reads as TGCAGCGTTGGGCAGGGGACTGACAATGAGCAGTTCTTC. Protein product: CSVGQGTDNEQFF.

This clonotype has only a few counts. V and J are TRBV29-1 and TRBJ1-2; no clear D. The CDR3 extends over 13 amino acids. Trimming took off 6 bases at V and 1 base at J, with 12 bases between the two ends. Looked up from germline, CDR1 is SQVTM and CDR2 is ANQGSEA. The CDR3 DNA reads TGCAGCGTAGATACGGCAGATAACTATGGCTACACCTTC. Amino acids: CSVDTADNYGYTF.

This clonotype has ten or more counts. The J gene is TRBJ2-3, the V gene TRBV7-9; D is unresolved. This CDR3 region has 13 residues. Germline V gene lookup returns CDR1 SEHNR and CDR2 FQNEAQ (reference sequence). V was trimmed by 5 bases and J by 2 bases, leaving 8 bases between them. The CDR3 DNA sequence: TGTGCCAGCAGCCATGAAAACACAGATACGCAGTATTTT. Its translation is CASSHENTDTQYF.

This clonotype appeared many times. The gene calls are TRBV12-3 or TRBV12-4 and TRBJ2-1, with 13 nucleotides matching TRBD2. CDR3 length: 17 residues. V lost 4 bases and J lost 1; bases outside the gene matches: 4. This chain's CDR3 is CASSSRLAGGSYNEQFF. The CDR3 nucleotides are TGTGCCAGCAGTTCAAGACTAGCGGGAGGTTCCTACAATGAGCAGTTCTTC.

This clonotype appeared many times. The chain is built from TRBV5-1 and TRBJ1-1, with D hard to call. CDR1 is SGHRS and CDR2 is YFSETQ in the germline V gene. The CDR3 is made up of 14 amino acids. The V gene lost 1 base and the J gene lost 3 bases, with 10 bases spanning the gap. DNA for the CDR3: TGCGCCAGCAGCTTGATCGATGGGGACACTGAAGCTTTCTTT. Protein sequence: CASSLIDGDTEAFF.

This clonotype occurred many times. The chain joins TRBV20-1 to TRBJ2-4; D is perhaps TRBD2 (6 bases). There are 14 residues in the CDR3. The V gene's germline CDR1 is DFQATT and CDR2 SNEGSKA (reference sequence). V dropped 1 base and J dropped 0 bases, with 7 bases sitting between them. The CDR3 sequence: CSARVSGAKNIQYF. CDR3 nucleotide sequence: TGCAGTGCTAGAGTTAGCGGAGCCAAAAACATTCAGTACTTC.

The chain recombines TRBV5-5 with TRBJ2-1, with 9 nucleotides matching TRBD1. The CDR3 consists of 18 residues. The V gene end was trimmed by 5 bases and the J gene end by 0 bases; junction bases not matched to a gene: 12. The germline CDR1 and CDR2 sequences are SGHKS and YYEKEE (reference sequence). For the CDR3, the DNA is TGTGCCAGCAGGGATCGTACCGGGACAGGGAGCTCCTACAATGAGCAGTTCTTC. As protein: CASRDRTGTGSSYNEQFF.

This clonotype came up a few times. The rearrangement links TRBV7-6 to TRBJ2-7; TRBD2 matches 7 bases. Germline V gene lookup returns CDR1 SGHVS and CDR2 FNYEAQ. The CDR3 spans 15 residues. V was pared by 1 base and J by 0 bases, with 3 bases of the junction left unmatched. CDR3 in amino acids: CASSLEAGVSYEQYF. Written as DNA, the CDR3 is TGTGCCAGCAGCTTAGAGGCGGGGGTCTCCTACGAGCAGTACTTC.

In its sample, this clonotype is medium-sized. The chain combines TRBV20-1 with TRBJ2-3; D is uncertain. CDR1 and CDR2 from the germline V gene are DFQATT and SNEGSKA (reference sequence). The CDR3 is made up of 12 amino acids. The V gene lost 7 bases and the J gene lost 0 bases, with 8 bases spanning the gap. CDR3: CSVRPSTDTQYF. CDR3 DNA sequence: TGCAGTGTTAGGCCAAGCACAGATACGCAGTATTTT.

The chain joins TRBV2 to TRBJ1-2, with unresolved D. CDR1 SNHLY and CDR2 FYNNEI come from the germline V gene. The CDR3 length is 12 residues. Trimming pared 2 bases from V and 8 bases from J, leaving 9 bases between. The CDR3 DNA sequence: TGTGCCAGCAGTGAAAGGAACAGAGGCTACACCTTC. Its translation: CASSERNRGYTF. The full variable domain, completed using reference TRBV2 and TRBJ1-2, is EPEVTQTPSHQVTQMGQEVILRCVPISNHLYFYWYRQILGQKVEFLVSFYNNEISEKSEIFDDQFSVERPDGSNFTLKIRSTKLEDSAMYFCASSERNRGYTFGSGTRLTVV.

This clonotype appeared a few times. The DNA of the CDR3 is TGTGCCAGCAGTTTTTTGGACAGCCTGTCCCAAGAGACCCAGTACTTC. Translation: CASSFLDSLSQETQYF. This chain links TRBV12-3 or TRBV12-4 with TRBJ2-5, with D possibly being TRBD1 (6 bases). V was pared by 3 bases and J by 1 base, with 15 bases between. This CDR3 is built from 16 residues.

There are many counts of this clonotype. This chain uses TRBV4-1 with TRBJ2-2; possibly TRBD2 for D (5 bases). The CDR3 sequence is 14 residues long. Per the germline V gene, CDR1 is MGHRA and CDR2 is YSYEKL. The V end was cut by 8 bases, the J end by 6 bases, with 16 bases between. The DNA of the CDR3 is TGCGCCAGCGGGGAGTTCAGAGACGCCGGGGAGCTGTTTTTT. It is translated as CASGEFRDAGELFF.

This sequence joins TRBV7-8 and TRBJ1-1; 7 bases line up with TRBD1. Trimming at V came to 5 bases and at J to 3 bases, leaving 15 bases not matched to a gene. This CDR3 region has 17 residues. Germline lookup yields CDR1 SGHVS and CDR2 FQNEAQ. In nucleotides, the CDR3 is TGTGCCAGCAGCCCCCAGCGGGAGGGGGCGAGGGACACTGAAGCTTTCTTT. It yields the protein CASSPQREGARDTEAFF.

The V gene is TRBV27, the J gene TRBJ2-7, with a possible D match to TRBD2 (6 bases). This CDR3 has 14 residues. Trimming stripped 6 bases from V and 2 bases from J, with 14 bases between. Germline values: CDR1 MNHEY, CDR2 SMNVEV (reference sequence). The CDR3 coding sequence is TGTGCCAGCAGAGACGGGGGTCCCACCTACGAGCAGTACGTC. It translates to CASRDGGPTYEQYV.

This clonotype was counted between two and nine times. The chain combines TRBV9 with TRBJ2-2, with unresolved D. CDR1 and CDR2 from the germline V gene are SGDLS and YYNGEE. The CDR3 consists of 18 residues. V was shortened by 3 bases and J by 4 bases, with 22 bases between the two germline ends. For the CDR3, the DNA is TGTGCCAGCAGCGCCCCCCGAGACCTTCAACCCCTCACCGGGGAGCTGTTTTTT. It is translated as CASSAPRDLQPLTGELFF.

There are many counts of this clonotype. The chain links TRBV7-6 to TRBJ2-1, with TRBD2 matching 7 bases. Germline lookup yields CDR1 SGHVS and CDR2 FNYEAQ. V shed 0 bases and J 8 bases; nucleotides not matched to a gene: 4. CDR3 length: 14 residues. CDR3 sequence (DNA): TGTGCCAGCAGCTTAGCGGGAGGGAGGGATGAGCAGTTCTTC. As protein: CASSLAGGRDEQFF.

This clonotype occurred many times. V gene TRBV28 combines with J gene TRBJ2-3, with 10 bases that match TRBD2. CDR1 MDHEN and CDR2 SYDVKM come from the germline V gene. V was pared by 10 bases and J by 0 bases, with 4 bases of the junction left unmatched. CDR3 size: 14 residues. The CDR3 protein is CATTSGASTDTQYF. The CDR3 DNA reads as TGTGCCACTACTAGCGGGGCTAGCACAGATACGCAGTATTTT.

The chain combines TRBV11-1 with TRBJ2-7, with 8 bases fitting TRBD1. The V segment lost 0 bases and the J segment 2 bases; nucleotides outside the gene matches: 12. Germline V gene sequence: CDR1 SGHAT, CDR2 FQDESV (reference sequence). This CDR3 region has 18 residues. In DNA, the CDR3 is TGTGCCAGCAGCTTAGCTGGGGTACAGGGGGGCCGGCCCTACGAGCAGTACTTC. It codes for CASSLAGVQGGRPYEQYF.

This clonotype was seen a handful of times. The V gene is TRBV7-9, the J gene TRBJ2-3; tentative D call: TRBD2 (7 bases). The germline V gene encodes CDR1 SEHNR and CDR2 FQNEAQ (reference sequence). The CDR3 runs to 16 residues. V shed 2 bases and J shed 2 bases, with 14 bases lying between them. The CDR3, as DNA: TGTGCCAGCAGCTTATTTGTCGCGGGGGCCACAGATACGCAGTATTTT. Translated: CASSLFVAGATDTQYF.

This clonotype came up a few times. The CDR3 is CSANHGGLSYNEQFF. CDR3 nucleotides: TGCAGTGCTAATCACGGGGGGTTATCCTACAATGAGCAGTTCTTC. V and J are TRBV20-1 and TRBJ2-1; 7 bases agree with TRBD2. CDR1 is DFQATT, CDR2 SNEGSKA, per germline (reference sequence). The CDR3 is made up of 15 amino acids. V shed 4 bases, J shed 1 base, and the junction held 7 bases outside the gene matches.

This sequence joins TRBV2 and TRBJ1-5; no firm D call. The CDR3 extends over 16 amino acids. CDR1 and CDR2 (germline): SNHLY, FYNNEI. V was shortened by 6 bases and J by 6 bases, with 21 bases between the two germline ends. The DNA of the CDR3 is TGTGCCAGCAGCCTTCCCGGGCCTTGGGAAGGTCAGCCCCAGCATTTT. Translated, it gives CASSLPGPWEGQPQHF. The full variable domain, with the rest looked up from reference TRBV2 and TRBJ1-5, is EPEVTQTPSHQVTQMGQEVILRCVPISNHLYFYWYRQILGQKVEFLVSFYNNEISEKSEIFDDQFSVERPDGSNFTLKIRSTKLEDSAMYFCASSLPGPWEGQPQHFGDGTRLSIL.

This clonotype has more than one count but fewer than ten. The chain links TRBV29-1 to TRBJ2-1; TRBD1 might be the D (5 bases). The CDR3 covers 15 residues. Trimming took off 6 bases at V and 5 bases at J, with 20 bases between the two ends. CDR1 and CDR2 (germline): SQVTM, ANQGSEA. The DNA of the CDR3 is TGCAGCGTCGAACCCCTCAGGGATCAGGACAATGAGCAGTTCTTC. Its protein is CSVEPLRDQDNEQFF.